The 28 T cell receptor beta chains given below trace back to one sample, sequenced in a study of radiotherapy plus CTLA-4 blockade in lung cancer. Sequencing was performed with immunoSEQ multiplex PCR; in TCRdb, only in-frame clones are kept and a portion is missing. The data contain about 98,000 clones, around nine tenths of them seen just once; the ten biggest clones take up 4.5% to 6%. The sequencing used peripheral blood, collected from a patient treated with radiotherapy plus ipilimumab. The origin of the receptors is a human donor with non-small cell lung cancer that progressed on radiotherapy plus ipilimumab.

This rearrangement joins TRBV6-6 to TRBJ1-2; TRBD1 aligns across 9 bases. Germline-derived CDR1 and CDR2 are MNHNY and SVGAGI (reference sequence). The V segment lost 2 bases and the J segment 7 bases; nucleotides outside the gene matches: 5. This CDR3 is 14 amino acids long. CDR3 bases: TGTGCCAGCAGTTACCCGGGACAGGGAGGTGGCTACACCTTC. Encoded protein: CASSYPGQGGGYTF.

This clone appeared a few times. This rearrangement joins TRBV27 to TRBJ2-1; 13 bases match TRBD2. After removal of 6 bases from V and 6 bases from J, the junction contained 5 bases not matched to a gene. CDR1 is MNHEY, CDR2 SMNVEV, per germline (reference sequence). The CDR3 is 15 residues long. The CDR3 DNA reads TGTGCCAGCAGCCCTCGACTAGCGGGAGGCAATGAGCAGTTCTTC. As protein: CASSPRLAGGNEQFF.

This chain joins TRBV2 and TRBJ2-7, with TRBD1 matching 10 bases. The germline CDR1 and CDR2 sequences are SNHLY and FYNNEI. Trimming at V came to 5 bases and at J to 2 bases, leaving 12 bases not matched to a gene. CDR3 size: 17 residues. CDR3 loop: CASSSFTKTGGTYEQYF. CDR3 sequence (DNA): TGTGCCAGCAGTTCATTTACCAAGACAGGGGGCACCTACGAGCAGTACTTC. Variable domain in full (rest from reference TRBV2 and TRBJ2-7): EPEVTQTPSHQVTQMGQEVILRCVPISNHLYFYWYRQILGQKVEFLVSFYNNEISEKSEIFDDQFSVERPDGSNFTLKIRSTKLEDSAMYFCASSSFTKTGGTYEQYFGPGTRLTVT.

CDR3 in amino acids: CAISGGGETQYF. The CDR3 DNA is TGTGCCATCAGTGGTGGCGGAGAGACCCAGTACTTC. The gene calls are TRBV10-3 and TRBJ2-5; D unresolved. The length of the CDR3 is 12 residues. CDR1 ENHRY and CDR2 SYGVKD come from the germline V gene. V lost 4 bases and J lost 4, with 7 bases in between.

J is TRBJ2-1 and V is TRBV6-1; TRBD2 matches 9 bases. The CDR3 extends over 17 amino acids. The germline CDR1 and CDR2 sequences are MNHNS and SASEGT. V gave up 3 bases and J gave up 4 bases; unmatched junction bases: 10. As DNA, the CDR3 is TGTGCCAGCAGTGACGTTCTAGGACTAGCGTCATACAATGAGCAGTTCTTC. Residues: CASSDVLGLASYNEQFF.

The V call is TRBV7-9, the J call TRBJ1-2; possibly TRBD1 for D (5 bases). The CDR3 sequence is 12 residues long. Germline V gives CDR1 SEHNR, CDR2 FQNEAQ (reference sequence). Trimming left V 5 bases short and J 8 bases short, with 12 bases between. In nucleotides, the CDR3 is TGTGCCAGCAGCGAGGGACCGGGAGGCTACACCTTC. It encodes CASSEGPGGYTF.

The CDR3 DNA reads TGCGCCAGCAAATACTTGGCGGGAGGGCCTTCCGGGGAGCTGTTTTTT. This codes for CASKYLAGGPSGELFF. The chain combines TRBV5-1 with TRBJ2-2; 9 bases map to TRBD2. The CDR3 spans 16 residues. Unmatched junction bases numbered 12, after V lost 6 bases and J lost 6 bases. Germline loops: CDR1 SGHRS, CDR2 YFSETQ.

This chain joins TRBV7-3 and TRBJ1-1; maybe TRBD1 (6 bases). V shed 5 bases and J shed 2 bases, with 12 bases lying between them. In germline, CDR1 is SGHTA, CDR2 FQGTGA. The CDR3 is made up of 14 amino acids. DNA for the CDR3: TGTGCCAGCAGCGCGGGACACGCTAACACTGAAGCTTTCTTT. Translation: CASSAGHANTEAFF.

The genes are TRBV6-6 and TRBJ2-6, with a possible D match to TRBD1 (6 bases). Germline values: CDR1 MNHNY, CDR2 SVGAGI (reference sequence). With 7 bases removed from V and 4 bases from J, the gap between germline ends came to 14 bases. The CDR3 sequence is 15 residues long. Here the CDR3 reads CASIDTGSGANVLTF. In DNA, the CDR3 is TGTGCCAGCATAGATACAGGGTCCGGGGCCAACGTCCTGACTTTC.

The chain carries TRBV11-2 and TRBJ1-2; 7 bases agree with TRBD1. Trimming took 0 bases from V and 4 from J; bases not matched to a gene: 5. Germline V gene data show CDR1 as SGHAT and CDR2 as FQNNGV. The CDR3 contains 15 residues. The CDR3 sequence is CASSLDGDSPYGYTF. CDR3 DNA: TGTGCCAGCAGCTTAGATGGGGACAGCCCCTATGGCTACACCTTC.

The CDR3 DNA reads TGTGCCAGCAGGAGGGGGACGACGGTCGGGGAGCTGTTTTTT. Translating gives CASRRGTTVGELFF. V is TRBV2 and J is TRBJ2-2; D might be TRBD1 (6 bases). Germline V lookup: CDR1 SNHLY, CDR2 FYNNEI. The CDR3 runs 14 residues. V lost 6 bases and J lost 7, with 15 bases in between.

The J gene is TRBJ1-1, the V gene TRBV29-1; no clear D gene. The CDR3 loop spans 13 amino acids. Trimming pared 5 bases from V and 3 bases from J, leaving 13 bases between. Germline-derived CDR1 and CDR2 are SQVTM and ANQGSEA. The CDR3 DNA reads as TGCAGCGTTAGAACGAGCCCGGACACTGAAGCTTTCTTT. This sequence encodes CSVRTSPDTEAFF.

The J gene is TRBJ2-3, the V gene TRBV6-6; no clear D. Trimming left V 0 bases short and J 2 bases short, with 12 bases between. CDR1 and CDR2 (germline): MNHNY, SVGAGI (reference sequence). There are 16 residues in the CDR3. The CDR3 sequence: CASSYSMATVTDTQYF. In DNA, the CDR3 is TGTGCCAGCAGTTACTCGATGGCTACGGTCACAGATACGCAGTATTTT.

The chain joins TRBV7-9 to TRBJ2-4; a possible D gene is TRBD2 (7 bases). Trimming cost V 6 bases and J 4 bases, with 16 bases left between them. The CDR3 totals 15 residues. In germline, CDR1 is SEHNR, CDR2 FQNEAQ (reference sequence). The CDR3 reads CASSPWEGVKNIQYF. The CDR3 nucleotides are TGTGCCAGCAGTCCCTGGGAGGGGGTGAAAAACATTCAGTACTTC.

V usage is TRBV5-1 and J usage is TRBJ2-7; D is undetermined. Trimming pared 0 bases from V and 0 bases from J, leaving 10 bases between. The CDR3 totals 15 residues. Germline V gene lookup returns CDR1 SGHRS and CDR2 YFSETQ. This chain's CDR3 is CASSLAAGTSYEQYF. The CDR3 bases are TGCGCCAGCAGCTTGGCTGCTGGCACCTCCTACGAGCAGTACTTC.

In nucleotides, the CDR3 is TGCAGCGTTGAAGCTCCGGGGGCGGGGGCAAACACCATATATTTT. The encoded protein is CSVEAPGAGANTIYF. The V call is TRBV29-1, the J call TRBJ1-3; a possible D gene is TRBD1 (6 bases). The CDR3 is made up of 15 amino acids. CDR1 is SQVTM and CDR2 is ANQGSEA in the germline V gene. Between the trimmed V and J ends, which lost 1 base and 6 bases, there was a span of 16 bases.

The chain recombines TRBV15 with TRBJ1-2; no clear D gene. Germline values: CDR1 LNHNV, CDR2 YYDKDF (reference sequence). V was shortened by 6 bases and J by 7 bases, with 15 bases between the two germline ends. The CDR3 has 13 residues. The DNA of the CDR3 is TGTGCCACCAGTCAGAGATGGGTCGTTGGCTACACCTTC. Residues: CATSQRWVVGYTF.

The chain combines TRBV23-1 with TRBJ1-1; 7 bases match TRBD1. TRBV23-1 qualifies as an ORF whose function is uncertain. J lost 5 bases, V lost 0 bases, and 12 bases had no gene match. This CDR3 is 17 amino acids long. CDR3 in amino acids: CASSQSSGSGGETEAFF. The CDR3 region has the DNA TGCGCCAGCAGTCAATCCTCGGGGTCAGGGGGAGAGACTGAAGCTTTCTTT.

In the case of this clone: This specimen includes other DNA sequences encoding the same CDR3. The chain links TRBV18 to TRBJ1-5, with D uncertain. CDR1 and CDR2 from the germline V gene are KGHSH and LQKENI. Trimming left V 2 bases short and J 2 bases short, with 4 bases between. This CDR3 region has 13 residues. This CDR3 reads CASSPGGNQPQHF. The DNA for the CDR3 is TGTGCCAGCTCACCAGGGGGCAATCAGCCCCAGCATTTT.

The chain links TRBV5-4 to TRBJ1-5, with D tentatively TRBD1 (5 bases). Looked up from germline, CDR1 is SGHNT and CDR2 is YYREEE (reference sequence). The CDR3 extends over 14 amino acids. The CDR3 DNA is TGTGCGTTATGGGGCGGGGTCTTCAATCAGCCCCAGCATTTT. This sequence encodes CALWGGVFNQPQHF.

The V gene is TRBV5-1, the J gene TRBJ2-3, with a tentative D call TRBD2 (5 bases). Trimming pared 4 bases from V and 5 bases from J, leaving 14 bases between. The V gene's germline CDR1 is SGHRS and CDR2 YFSETQ. This CDR3 has 14 residues. In nucleotides, the CDR3 is TGCGCCAGCAGCGTATTCCTTGAGGGAGATACGCAGTATTTT. Its protein product is CASSVFLEGDTQYF.

The V call is TRBV2, the J call TRBJ1-5; D remains unclear. Germline values: CDR1 SNHLY, CDR2 FYNNEI. The germline V and J ends were trimmed by 5 bases and 2 bases, with 16 bases remaining between them. The CDR3 is made up of 16 amino acids. The CDR3 is CASSSQRLSGNQPQHF. The CDR3 DNA sequence: TGTGCCAGCAGTTCTCAAAGGTTATCCGGCAATCAGCCCCAGCATTTT. Filled out from reference TRBV2 and TRBJ1-5, the complete variable domain reads EPEVTQTPSHQVTQMGQEVILRCVPISNHLYFYWYRQILGQKVEFLVSFYNNEISEKSEIFDDQFSVERPDGSNFTLKIRSTKLEDSAMYFCASSSQRLSGNQPQHFGDGTRLSIL.

V is TRBV2 and J is TRBJ2-2, with TRBD1 identical over 9 bases. With 3 bases clipped from V and 6 bases from J, the junction kept 2 bases outside the gene matches. The CDR3 is made up of 14 amino acids. From germline, CDR1 is SNHLY and CDR2 FYNNEI. The CDR3 sequence: CASSDGQGSGELFF. The CDR3 DNA follows: TGTGCCAGCAGTGACGGACAGGGGTCCGGGGAGCTGTTTTTT.

This clone appeared a single time. The chain joins TRBV19 to TRBJ1-4; no reliable D call. Per germline, CDR1 LNHDA and CDR2 SQIVND (reference sequence). V was pared by 2 bases and J by 0 bases, with 10 bases between. The length of the CDR3 is 16 residues. The CDR3 nucleotides are TGTGCCAGTAGTATAAGGGTACAAGCAACTAATGAAAAACTGTTTTTT. This encodes CASSIRVQATNEKLFF.

The chain recombines TRBV2 with TRBJ2-2; 9 nucleotides line up with TRBD2. Trimming cost V 9 bases and J 2 bases; bases outside gene matches: 4. Germline values: CDR1 SNHLY, CDR2 FYNNEI. The CDR3 consists of 14 residues. The CDR3 is CASRGLANTGELFF. The DNA of the CDR3 is TGTGCCAGTCGGGGACTAGCCAACACCGGGGAGCTGTTTTTT.

V usage is TRBV5-6 and J usage is TRBJ2-5, with D uncertain. Trimming left V 0 bases short and J 3 bases short, with 3 bases between. CDR1 is SGHDT, CDR2 YYEEEE, per germline. The CDR3 spans 12 residues. In DNA form, the CDR3 reads TGTGCCAGCAGCTTGGTTGAAGAGACCCAGTACTTC. Its translation: CASSLVEETQYF. Based on the CDR3 plus reference TRBV5-6 and TRBJ2-5, the full variable domain is DAGVTQSPTHLIKTRGQQVTLRCSPKSGHDTVSWYQQALGQGPQFIFQYYEEEERQRGNFPDRFSGHQFPNYSSELNVNALLLGDSALYLCASSLVEETQYFGPGTRLLVL.

The table lists this clone with a few counts. The chain combines TRBV5-1 with TRBJ2-2; D unclear. Germline values: CDR1 SGHRS, CDR2 YFSETQ. This CDR3 region has 12 residues. Trimming removed 2 bases at V and 6 bases at J, with 5 bases between. CDR3 nucleotides: TGCGCCAGCAGCTTAGGCTCCGGGGAGCTGTTTTTT. As protein: CASSLGSGELFF.

This clone turned up a few times. The J gene is TRBJ1-5, the V gene TRBV6-5; 7 bases agree with TRBD1. CDR1 is MNHEY, CDR2 SVGAGI, per germline. The CDR3 covers 15 residues. V lost 0 bases and J lost 6; bases outside the gene matches: 5. DNA of the CDR3: TGTGCCAGCAGTTACTCGAGGGACAGTAGTCAGCCCCAGCATTTT. It is translated as CASSYSRDSSQPQHF.